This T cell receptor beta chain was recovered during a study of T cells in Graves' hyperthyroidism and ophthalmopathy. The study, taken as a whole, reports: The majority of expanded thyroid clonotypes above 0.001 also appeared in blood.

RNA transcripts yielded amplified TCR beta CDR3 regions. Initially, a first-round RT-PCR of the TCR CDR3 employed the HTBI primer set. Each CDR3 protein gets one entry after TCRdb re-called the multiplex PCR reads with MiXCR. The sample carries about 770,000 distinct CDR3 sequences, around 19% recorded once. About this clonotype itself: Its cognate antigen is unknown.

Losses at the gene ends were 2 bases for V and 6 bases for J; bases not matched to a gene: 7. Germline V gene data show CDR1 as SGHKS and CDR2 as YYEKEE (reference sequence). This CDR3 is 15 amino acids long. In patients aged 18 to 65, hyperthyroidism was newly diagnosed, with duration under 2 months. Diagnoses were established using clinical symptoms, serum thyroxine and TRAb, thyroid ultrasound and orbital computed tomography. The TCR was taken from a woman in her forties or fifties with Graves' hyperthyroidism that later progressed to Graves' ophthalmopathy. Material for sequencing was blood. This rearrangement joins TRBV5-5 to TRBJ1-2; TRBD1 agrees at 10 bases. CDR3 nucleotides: TGTGCCAGCAGCTTTTTCCCTGGACAGGGGGATGGCTACACCTTC. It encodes CASSFFPGQGDGYTF.